This T cell receptor (beta chain) appears in the sequencing data of a study of shared clonotypes between healthy human individuals. For this clone: What it recognizes is unknown.

V lost 4 bases, J lost 4 bases, and 9 bases stayed unmatched. There are 16 residues in the CDR3. Germline V gene lookup returns CDR1 SGHRS and CDR2 YFSETQ. Here immunoSEQ multiplex PCR was the method, and the copy in TCRdb shows in-frame clones only, minus some. The sample contains around 2,000,000 clones, 85% to 95% of which appear only once. The study's findings and limits: The sole specimen, blood, was sampled, and tissue repertoires likely differ.

Naive CD4+ cells were CD45RA-selected; the remaining cells were memory. The sequence derives from a man between 18 and 35 years old in good health. The sample comprised naive CD4+ T cells sorted from blood. Subset denoted: CD45RA+ positively selected. The chain combines TRBV5-1 with TRBJ2-5; 11 bases match TRBD2. The CDR3 reads CASSPRLAGLGETQYF. CDR3 bases: TGCGCCAGCAGCCCCCGACTAGCGGGACTCGGAGAGACCCAGTACTTC.